This TCR beta chain was captured by sequencing in a study of T-cell reconstitution after alpha-beta-depleted transplantation in children. Germline V gene lookup returns CDR1 MGHRA and CDR2 YSYEKL. V dropped 0 bases and J dropped 3 bases, with 8 bases sitting between them. The CDR3 covers 14 residues. This clonotype appeared many times. Unique molecular identifiers were used to barcode this TCRbeta library. TCRdb reprocessed the PCR reads via MiXCR and lists one record per CDR3 protein. Counted here are some 500,000 distinct CDR3 sequences, approximately 20% occurring once; the ten biggest clones make up roughly 3.3%.

V usage is TRBV4-1 and J usage is TRBJ2-5; the D gene is possibly TRBD2 (5 bases). The source of this sequence is a human donor who donated a stem cell graft to a child with acute lymphoblastic leukemia. Source: PBMCs from the stem cell graft donor, taken from the stem cell graft. The CDR3 region is CASSQDAGEETQYF. CDR3 DNA: TGCGCCAGCAGCCAAGACGCGGGCGAAGAGACCCAGTACTTC.